The present T cell receptor (beta chain) was sequenced within a study of blood T cell repertoires in COVID-19. Study as a whole: The study drew acute and convalescent COVID-19 samples from the United States, Italy and Spain. Sources were T cells, B-cell-depleted T cells, or PBMCs; the material itself was cDNA or gDNA.

One Seattle source followed patients from active infection through their disease course. This clone was counted between two and nine times. V lost 8 bases and J lost 7, with 17 bases in between. The length of the CDR3 is 14 residues. Germline values: CDR1 MNHEY, CDR2 SVGAGI. The authors' processing: For nucleated cells, counts were estimated from reference gene primer amplification. This table comes from immunoSEQ multiplex PCR, and its TCRdb copy is limited to in-frame clones, with some not included. V, J and clone size were drawn from that table, and D and trimming were deduced from the DNA. The sample holds hundreds of thousands of clones, about 89% seen once.

This receptor was identified in a woman aged 55-70 years with COVID-19, enrolled during active disease. The chain is built from TRBV6-5 and TRBJ1-4; tentative D call: TRBD1 (5 bases). Specimen: peripheral blood. Here the CDR3 DNA reads TGTGCCAGCGTGGGACCGGGGGTTGGTGAAAAACTGTTTTTT. It encodes CASVGPGVGEKLFF.